This TCR beta chain was retrieved from a study of T cell responses to AZD1222 COVID-19 vaccine. Study-level points and caveats: The donor cohort was predominantly white British with a female majority, and clonal diversity may have been underestimated. Vaccine-related CD4 TCRs covered spike, predominating at 160-218 and 743-854.

With respect to this clone: Its antigen is still unknown.

Using immunoSEQ multiplex PCR, the repertoire was profiled, and TCRdb retains in-frame clones only, with some absent. Of 95,000 to 110,000 clones in the sample, about 90% are singletons; the top ten hold about 5%. The V gene's germline CDR1 is SGHAT and CDR2 FQDESV (reference sequence). The V and J ends lost 1 base and 4 bases respectively, with 13 bases between them. The CDR3 runs to 15 residues. This chain joins TRBV11-1 and TRBJ1-2; D remains ambiguous. The clonotype originates from an adult in good health. The sample in question was peripheral blood, obtained on day 0 of AZD1222 vaccination. CDR3 coding DNA: TGTGCCAGCAGCTTAGACTCGGGAGGGATCTATGGCTACACCTTC. It is translated as CASSLDSGGIYGYTF.